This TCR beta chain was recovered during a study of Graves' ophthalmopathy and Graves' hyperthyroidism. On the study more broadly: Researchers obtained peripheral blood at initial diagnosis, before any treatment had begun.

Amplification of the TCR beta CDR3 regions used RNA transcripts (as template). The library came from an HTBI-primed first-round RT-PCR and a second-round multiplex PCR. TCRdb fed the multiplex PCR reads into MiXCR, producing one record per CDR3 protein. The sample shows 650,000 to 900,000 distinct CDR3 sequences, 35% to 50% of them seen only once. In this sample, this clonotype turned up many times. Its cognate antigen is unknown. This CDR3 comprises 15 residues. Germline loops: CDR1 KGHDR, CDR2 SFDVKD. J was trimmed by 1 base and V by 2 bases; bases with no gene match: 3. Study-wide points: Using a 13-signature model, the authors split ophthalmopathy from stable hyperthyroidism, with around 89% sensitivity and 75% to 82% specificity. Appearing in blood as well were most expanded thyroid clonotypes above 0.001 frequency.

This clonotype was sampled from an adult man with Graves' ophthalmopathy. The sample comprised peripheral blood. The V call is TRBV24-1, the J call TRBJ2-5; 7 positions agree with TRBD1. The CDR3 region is CATSDYRQGQETQYF. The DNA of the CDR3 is TGTGCCACCAGTGATTACAGACAGGGCCAAGAGACCCAGTACTTC.